This record looks at one TCR beta chain sequence and its context. Its target is unknown. Sequencing was performed with immunoSEQ multiplex PCR; in TCRdb, only in-frame clones are kept and a portion is missing. The data contain approximately 180,000 clones, just under 90% of them seen just once; the ten biggest clones take up around 6.4%. J gave up 1 base and V 4 bases, and 11 bases lay outside the gene matches. CDR3 length: 17 residues. Germline assignment: CDR1 SQVTM and CDR2 ANQGSEA. The data belong to a study of T cell responses to AZD1222 COVID-19 vaccine. Findings and limits, study-wide: There were mostly white British donors and more females than males, and clonal diversity was possibly underestimated. The study found Spike-specific TCR breadth and depth rose after two AZD1222 doses. There were repertoire samples only from the period after the peak T cell response. Only five to seven AZD1222 recipients tested seropositive at baseline.

The sequence derives from an adult in good health. The sequenced sample was peripheral blood, obtained on day 0 of AZD1222 vaccination. The V gene is TRBV29-1, the J gene TRBJ2-1; 9 bases line up with TRBD1. The CDR3 coding sequence is TGCAGCGTTGGGGGGGGCATGGACAGGGGATCCTACAATGAGCAGTTCTTC. This gives the protein CSVGGGMDRGSYNEQFF.